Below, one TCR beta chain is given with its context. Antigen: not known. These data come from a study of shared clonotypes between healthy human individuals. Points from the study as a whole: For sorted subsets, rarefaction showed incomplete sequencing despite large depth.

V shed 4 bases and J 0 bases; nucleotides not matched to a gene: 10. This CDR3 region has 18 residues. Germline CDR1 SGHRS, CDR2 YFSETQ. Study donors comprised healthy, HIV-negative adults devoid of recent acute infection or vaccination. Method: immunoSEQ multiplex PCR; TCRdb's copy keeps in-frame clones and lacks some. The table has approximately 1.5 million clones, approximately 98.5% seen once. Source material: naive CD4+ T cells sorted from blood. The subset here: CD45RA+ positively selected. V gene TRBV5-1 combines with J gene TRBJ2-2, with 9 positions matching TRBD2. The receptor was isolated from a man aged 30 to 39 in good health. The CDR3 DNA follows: TGCGCCAGCAGCAACCCATGGGCTAGCGGGACGAACACCGGGGAGCTGTTTTTT. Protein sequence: CASSNPWASGTNTGELFF.